The 16 T cell receptor beta chains reported below all come from one sample, sequenced in a study of beta chain features in type 1 diabetes. Expressed TCRB transcripts were sequenced, since all the RNA that had been isolated was reverse transcribed. Sequencing was performed with immunoSEQ multiplex PCR; in TCRdb, only in-frame clones are kept and a portion is missing. There are 900,000 or so clones in the sample; 15% to 20% occur only once, and around 0.02% lies in the top ten. What was sequenced was naive CD4+ T cells from blood. The receptors shown here come from a woman younger than 35 in good health.

V gene TRBV7-6 combines with J gene TRBJ2-2; D uncertain. Germline V CDR1 and CDR2: SGHVS, FNYEAQ. The CDR3 consists of 14 residues. V was trimmed by 2 bases and J by 5 bases, leaving 9 bases between them. The CDR3 spells CASSLKPRTGELFF. The CDR3 DNA reads as TGTGCCAGCAGCTTAAAGCCCAGGACCGGGGAGCTGTTTTTT. Using reference TRBV7-6 and TRBJ2-2 for the parts outside the CDR3, the full variable domain is GAGVSQSPRYKVTKRGQDVALRCDPISGHVSLYWYRQALGQGPEFLTYFNYEAQQDKSGLPNDRFSAERPEGSISTLTIQRTEQRDSAMYRCASSLKPRTGELFFGEGSRLTVL.

The V call is TRBV6-6, the J call TRBJ1-5; D ambiguous. With 1 base removed from V and 2 bases from J, the gap between germline ends came to 12 bases. The CDR3 is made up of 16 amino acids. In germline, CDR1 is MNHNY, CDR2 SVGAGI (reference sequence). The CDR3 here is CASSYFLTGGNQPQHF. DNA for the CDR3: TGTGCCAGCAGTTACTTTTTAACCGGCGGCAATCAGCCCCAGCATTTT.

This clone was seen a few times. CDR3 residues: CASSLEWDGGPSSTDTQYF. CDR3 in DNA: TGTGCCAGCAGCTTGGAATGGGACGGTGGGCCCTCTAGCACAGATACGCAGTATTTT. This chain uses TRBV5-6 with TRBJ2-3; D assignment may be TRBD1 or TRBD2 (5 bases each). This CDR3 spans 19 amino acids. The germline V gene encodes CDR1 SGHDT and CDR2 YYEEEE. V was trimmed by 0 bases and J by 0 bases, leaving 20 bases between them.

A few counts support this clone. The J gene is TRBJ2-1, the V gene TRBV9; a possible D gene is TRBD2 (5 bases). The germline V and J ends were trimmed by 5 bases and 3 bases, with 15 bases remaining between them. CDR3 length: 15 residues. In germline, CDR1 is SGDLS, CDR2 YYNGEE. CDR3 residues: CASSPLDDYYNEQFF. CDR3 DNA sequence: TGTGCCAGCAGTCCACTAGATGATTACTACAATGAGCAGTTCTTC.

Notes on this clone: A read error may account for a junction end that differs from germline. The chain combines TRBV6-5 with TRBJ1-3; TRBD1 might be the D (5 bases). This CDR3 contains 15 residues. Looked up from germline, CDR1 is MNHEY and CDR2 is SVGAGI. CDR3 residues: CASSRTLVGGNTMYF. The DNA of the CDR3 is TGTGCCAGCAGCCGGACCCTCGTGGGGGGAAACACCATGTATTTT.

The chain carries TRBV20-1 and TRBJ1-1; no firm D call. V lost 6 bases and J lost 3, with 5 bases in between. Germline V gene lookup returns CDR1 DFQATT and CDR2 SNEGSKA (reference sequence). This CDR3 has 10 amino acids. CDR3 residues: CSALDTEAFF. As DNA, the CDR3 is TGCAGTGCCTTGGACACTGAAGCTTTCTTT.

This clone has only a few counts. This sequence joins TRBV28 and TRBJ2-1; 8 bases match TRBD2. The CDR3 totals 15 residues. Germline lookup yields CDR1 MDHEN and CDR2 SYDVKM. The junction had 6 bases not matched to a gene; V was cut back by 3 bases and J by 5 bases. Written as DNA, the CDR3 is TGTGCCAGCAGTTTTGGAACTAGCGGTAACAATGAGCAGTTCTTC. It yields the protein CASSFGTSGNNEQFF.

The gene calls are TRBV7-9 and TRBJ1-2; no clear D gene. Per germline, CDR1 SEHNR and CDR2 FQNEAQ (reference sequence). CDR3 length: 12 residues. Trimming took 3 bases from V and 8 from J, leaving 10 bases between them. This chain's CDR3 is CASSLGVGGYTF. The CDR3 DNA follows: TGTGCCAGCAGCTTGGGAGTAGGAGGCTACACCTTC.

This clone was seen a handful of times. This sequence joins TRBV28 and TRBJ2-4, with D possibly being TRBD2 (6 bases). The CDR3 length is 14 residues. The germline V gene encodes CDR1 MDHEN and CDR2 SYDVKM. The V and J ends lost 6 bases and 4 bases respectively, with 13 bases between them. This chain's CDR3 is CASSTPSGKNIQYF. The CDR3 DNA reads as TGTGCCAGCAGCACCCCGAGCGGGAAAAACATTCAGTACTTC.

This clone was counted only a few times. The chain joins TRBV9 to TRBJ1-2; 8 nucleotides align to TRBD1. The germline V gene has CDR1 SGDLS and CDR2 YYNGEE. The CDR3 is made up of 16 amino acids. V gave up 5 bases and J gave up 0 bases; unmatched junction bases: 9. The CDR3 here is CASRAALQGANYGYTF. Written as DNA, the CDR3 is TGTGCCAGCAGAGCAGCCCTACAGGGGGCTAACTATGGCTACACCTTC.

This clone was counted only a few times. V usage is TRBV29-1 and J usage is TRBJ1-2; the match to TRBD1 covers 8 bases. Germline V lookup: CDR1 SQVTM, CDR2 ANQGSEA. The CDR3 is made up of 16 amino acids. Losses at the gene ends were 1 base for V and 1 base for J; bases not matched to a gene: 8. CDR3 amino acids: CSVEGGQVDNNYGYTF. The CDR3 DNA follows: TGCAGCGTTGAAGGGGGACAGGTTGATAATAACTATGGCTACACCTTC. Supplemented by reference TRBV29-1 and TRBJ1-2, the full variable domain reads SAVISQKPSRDICQRGTSLTIQCQVDSQVTMMFWYRQQPGQSLTLIATANQGSEATYESGFVIDKFPISRPNLTFSTLTVSNMSPEDSSIYLCSVEGGQVDNNYGYTFGSGTRLTVV.

This clone was picked up a small number of times. This chain connects TRBV7-9 to TRBJ2-7; D not certain. Trimming shortened V by 2 bases and J by 2 bases, and 10 bases separated the two germline ends. The CDR3 totals 14 residues. The germline gives CDR1 SEHNR, CDR2 FQNEAQ (reference sequence). The CDR3 spells CASSLWMSPYEQYF. As DNA, the CDR3 is TGTGCCAGCAGCTTATGGATGTCCCCCTACGAGCAGTACTTC.

In its sample, this clone was seen a few times. The rearrangement joins TRBV5-4 to TRBJ2-7; D might be TRBD2 (6 bases). There are 14 residues in the CDR3. Trimming stripped 4 bases from V and 1 base from J, with 12 bases between. Looked up from germline, CDR1 is SGHNT and CDR2 is YYREEE (reference sequence). The CDR3 loop is CASSPGGHSYEQYF. CDR3 in DNA: TGTGCCAGCAGCCCTGGAGGGCATTCCTACGAGCAGTACTTC.

This clone was seen only a few times. An end of the junction differs from the germline gene, which may be a read error. This chain links TRBV5-4 with TRBJ1-1; D is possibly TRBD1 (5 bases). Germline V gene lookup returns CDR1 SGHNT and CDR2 YYREEE (reference sequence). This CDR3 contains 15 residues. CDR3 nucleotides: TGCGCCAGCAGCCAAGGGGTGGCAGGCGGGACTGAAGCTTTCTTT. This gives the protein CASSQGVAGGTEAFF.

This clone was found a few times. The genes are TRBV5-1 and TRBJ2-3; no reliable D call. Trimming removed 2 bases from V and 2 bases from J, with 12 bases in between. CDR3 length: 15 residues. The germline V gene encodes CDR1 SGHRS and CDR2 YFSETQ. The CDR3 loop reads CASSLGGYNTDTQYF. In DNA form, the CDR3 reads TGCGCCAGCAGCTTAGGTGGCTACAACACAGATACGCAGTATTTT.

This clone was detected a few times. The chain has TRBV15 and TRBJ1-4; a weak D match, TRBD1 (5 bases). This CDR3 contains 13 residues. Germline V gives CDR1 LNHNV, CDR2 YYDKDF (reference sequence). V was trimmed by 6 bases and J by 5 bases, leaving 10 bases between them. The CDR3 DNA is TGTGCCACCAGTAGGAGGGGAAATGAAAAACTGTTTTTT. This translates into CATSRRGNEKLFF.